This T cell receptor (beta chain) was identified in a study of graft-versus-host responses after intestinal transplantation. About the study: Multivisceral, liver-intestinal, or isolated intestinal transplants were performed in recipients. Anti-thymocyte globulin served as induction for all recipients, who then took tacrolimus and steroids for about 3 years. Notes on the study in general: The recipient marrow held GvH clones, and some of them showed up first in ileum or blood.

Trimming removed 2 bases from V and 7 bases from J; junction bases left unmatched: 6. Per the germline V gene, CDR1 is MDHEN and CDR2 is SYDVKM. The CDR3 runs 16 residues. This clone was seen a single time. The antigen is unknown. Sequencing used immunoSEQ multiplex PCR; TCRdb keeps in-frame clones, though not all of them. The profile shows about 130,000 clones, over 90% of them singletons. The material was unstimulated CD4+ T cells sorted from spleen or lymph node cells, obtained before intestinal transplant. The genes are TRBV28 and TRBJ2-2, with 11 bases lining up with TRBD2. The sequence derives from a human donor who received an intestinal transplant. The CDR3: CASSLVLAGGFGELFF. CDR3 nucleotides: TGTGCCAGCAGTTTAGTGCTAGCGGGAGGTTTCGGGGAGCTGTTTTTT. The full variable domain, with the rest looked up from reference TRBV28 and TRBJ2-2, is DVKVTQSSRYLVKRTGEKVFLECVQDMDHENMFWYRQDPGLGLRLIYFSYDVKMKEKGDIPEGYSVSREKKERFSLILESASTNQTSMYLCASSLVLAGGFGELFFGEGSRLTVL.